A selection of T cell receptor beta chains follows, all from one sample in a study of blood T cell repertoires in COVID-19. TCRdb's copy holds only in-frame clones and misses some; the assay was immunoSEQ multiplex PCR. Among about 210,000 clones listed, 88% were seen once. Sequences were obtained from peripheral blood. The origin of the receptors is a man in his forties with acute or convalescent COVID-19. CDR3s include the opening cysteine and the closing phenylalanine or tryptophan. D genes are given only for firm matches. Not every row has a clone size; where given, it reads once, few, many or a size class.

abundance,v_gene,d_gene,j_gene,CDR3nt,CDR3aa
.,TRBV6-6,.,TRBJ2-1,TGTGCCAGCACGCTACAGGGATCCTTCTACAATGAGCAGTTCTTC,CASTLQGSFYNEQFF
once,TRBV1,.,TRBJ2-5,TGCACCAGCAGCTCGTCCAGGCGGGACAGGGGTCTTGAGACCCAGTACTTC,CTSSSSRRDRGLETQYF
.,TRBV28,.,TRBJ1-3,TGTGCCAGCAGTTTAGGTCGGGGAATCTCTGGAAACACCATATATTTT,CASSLGRGISGNTIYF
.,TRBV19,.,TRBJ1-3,TGTGCCAGTAGTATGGGTTCAGGGCTACCAGGCACCATATATTTT,CASSMGSGLPGTIYF
few,TRBV27,TRBD1,TRBJ1-3,TGTGCCAGCAGTTCCCGGACAGGGGGAGAAGGTGGAAACACCATATATTTT,CASSSRTGGEGGNTIYF
once,TRBV5-5,TRBD1,TRBJ2-7,TGTGCCAGCAGCTTGGCCGGTCAGGGGGCCTACGAGCAGTACTTC,CASSLAGQGAYEQYF
.,TRBV20-1,.,TRBJ2-5,TGCAGTGCGAAAAGGGGGGAGACCCAGTACTTC,CSAKRGETQYF
.,TRBV3-1/TRBV3-2,TRBD2,TRBJ2-3,TGTGCCAGCAGCCAAGAAGGGCGGGGGGTTAGCACAGATACGCAGTATTTT,CASSQEGRGVSTDTQYF
.,TRBV6-1,.,TRBJ1-6,TGTGCCAGCAGTGACGGACATTTCAGCTCCTATAATTCACCCCTCCACTTT,CASSDGHFSSYNSPLHF
.,TRBV7-8,.,TRBJ1-2,TGTGCCAGCAGCTTAGGCCAACAGGTCCTTAACTATGGCTACACCTTC,CASSLGQQVLNYGYTF
.,TRBV3-1/TRBV3-2,.,TRBJ2-2,TGTGCCAGCAGCCAAGATGAAGGGGAATTACAGGAGCTGTTTTTT,CASSQDEGELQELFF
.,TRBV7-2,.,TRBJ2-5,TGTGCCAGCAGCTTAGCTATGGCCGGGGGGCGCGCGGAGACCCAGTACTTC,CASSLAMAGGRAETQYF
.,TRBV27,TRBD1,TRBJ1-1,TGTGCCAGCAGTTTATATAACAGGGGGGTCACTGAAGCTTTCTTT,CASSLYNRGVTEAFF
.,TRBV27,.,TRBJ2-3,TGTGCCAGCAGTTACCGCCTGACAGCCCTTAGCACAGATACGCAGTATTTT,CASSYRLTALSTDTQYF
.,TRBV3-1/TRBV3-2,.,TRBJ2-5,TGTGCCAGCAGCCCCCAGGTGGGGGGGGCCCAAGAGACCCAGTACTTC,CASSPQVGGAQETQYF
.,TRBV6-2/TRBV6-3,TRBD2,TRBJ2-2,TGTGCCAGCAGTTACGCCGGGACTAGCATACTGGGGGAGCTGTTTTTT,CASSYAGTSILGELFF
.,TRBV6-6,TRBD1,TRBJ1-2,TGTGCCAGCAGTGGGACAGCTCATGGCTACACCTTC,CASSGTAHGYTF
.,TRBV29-1,.,TRBJ2-7,TGCAGCGCTGGACAAACCTACGAGCAGTACTTC,CSAGQTYEQYF
.,TRBV11-3,TRBD2,TRBJ2-1,TGTGCCAGCAGTCCTACTGCGGGGGTTTCCTACAATGAGCAGTTCTTC,CASSPTAGVSYNEQFF
.,TRBV21-1,.,TRBJ1-2,TGTGCCAGCAGCGTTTTCGTAGCTAACTATGGCTACACCTTC,CASSVFVANYGYTF
once,TRBV6-5,TRBD2,TRBJ2-3,TGTGCCAGCCGTCGGGGGGGTTACACAGATACGCAGTATTTT,CASRRGGYTDTQYF
once,TRBV4-3,.,TRBJ2-3,TGCGCCAGCAGCCGCGGGGTGGGGGTGACGACAGATACGCAGTATTTT,CASSRGVGVTTDTQYF
.,TRBV11-2,.,TRBJ2-1,TGTGCCAGCGGGCGGGTAGCTGAGCAGTTCTTC,CASGRVAEQFF
.,TRBV5-6,TRBD1,TRBJ2-7,TGTGCCAGCAGCTTTGGGGTGGGACAGGGGAAATCCTACGAGCAGTACTTC,CASSFGVGQGKSYEQYF
.,TRBV10-3,TRBD2,TRBJ2-1,TGTGCCATCAGTGAGGGGACTAGCGGGAGCAATGAGCAGTTCTTC,CAISEGTSGSNEQFF
.,TRBV3-1/TRBV3-2,.,TRBJ1-1,TGTGCCAGCAGCCAAATCGGTTCATACACTGAAGCTTTCTTT,CASSQIGSYTEAFF
.,TRBV19,.,TRBJ1-6,TGTGCCAGTAGCCAAGGAGACAGCTATTCACCCCTCCACTTT,CASSQGDSYSPLHF
.,TRBV5-1,TRBD1,TRBJ2-7,TGCGCCAGCAGCTTGGAAGGCCGACAGGGGCAGTACTTC,CASSLEGRQGQYF
.,TRBV7-9,TRBD2,TRBJ2-1,TGTGCCAGCAGCCAACGGACTAGCGGGTCGGCTGCTGAGCAGTTCTTC,CASSQRTSGSAAEQFF
few,TRBV29-1,TRBD1,TRBJ1-2,TGCAGCGTTGCCGGTCGAGGGACAGACTATGGCTACACCTTC,CSVAGRGTDYGYTF
.,TRBV27,TRBD1,TRBJ1-4,TGTGCCAGCAGGGGGACAGGGGCCGAAAAACTGTTTTTT,CASRGTGAEKLFF
.,TRBV6-1,.,TRBJ1-6,TGTGCCAGCAGTGAAGCCTGGGGGGGAACCGTCTCCTCTAATTCACCCCTCCACTTT,CASSEAWGGTVSSNSPLHF
.,TRBV27,.,TRBJ2-2,TGTGCCAGCAGTTCACTACCCATCTCGATCTGGGACACCGGGGAGCTGTTTTTT,CASSSLPISIWDTGELFF
.,TRBV27,TRBD2,TRBJ2-2,TGTGCCAGCAGTCCCTACCGGACTAGCGGAGTTAACACCGGGGAGCTGTTTTTT,CASSPYRTSGVNTGELFF
.,TRBV9,TRBD1,TRBJ1-6,TGTGCCAGCAGCGCCCCGGGACAGGGAAATTCACCCCTCCACTTT,CASSAPGQGNSPLHF
.,TRBV27,TRBD2,TRBJ2-1,TGTGCCAGCAGTCCCTGGGATAGCGGGAGTGAGCAGTTCTTC,CASSPWDSGSEQFF
.,TRBV19,.,TRBJ2-1,TGTGCCAGTAGTATTGATTCCGGTTACAATGAGCAGTTCTTC,CASSIDSGYNEQFF
.,TRBV5-8,.,TRBJ2-1,TGTGCCAGCAGCTTGGTTGGACTTCCCAATGAGCAGTTCTTC,CASSLVGLPNEQFF
once,TRBV7-6,.,TRBJ2-2,TGTGCCAGCAGCTTAGGATGGGGGGGCCTCGTCGGGGAGCTGTTTTTT,CASSLGWGGLVGELFF
.,TRBV18,.,TRBJ2-7,TGTGCCAGCTCACCACCGTGGCAGGGCTACTACGAGCAGTACTTC,CASSPPWQGYYEQYF
.,TRBV2,TRBD1,TRBJ1-2,TGTGCCAGCAGGGAGACAGGGGGCAACTATGGCTACACCTTC,CASRETGGNYGYTF
.,TRBV10-1,.,TRBJ1-1,TGCGCCAGCAGTGAGTCGGGCAGGGGTGGGACTGAAGCTTTCTTT,CASSESGRGGTEAFF
once,TRBV5-1,TRBD1,TRBJ2-1,TGCGCCAGCAGCTGGGGGACAGGGGGTCTATACAATGAGCAGTTCTTC,CASSWGTGGLYNEQFF
few,TRBV3-1/TRBV3-2,TRBD1,TRBJ1-2,TGTGCCAGCAGCCTTTCAGACAGGGTGGCTAATGGCTACACCTTC,CASSLSDRVANGYTF
.,TRBV30,.,TRBJ1-1,TGTGCCTGGAGTGGCCGGGTCGGAAACACTGAAGCTTTCTTT,CAWSGRVGNTEAFF
.,TRBV2,.,TRBJ1-5,TGTGCCAGCAACGACAGGTCCAATAATCAGCCCCAGCATTTT,CASNDRSNNQPQHF
.,TRBV29-1,.,TRBJ1-2,TGCAGCGTTGGTACAGGTTTTTATGGCTACACCTTC,CSVGTGFYGYTF
.,TRBV19,TRBD2,TRBJ2-3,TGTGCCAGTACCAAGACTAGCGGGGACTATACAGATACGCAGTATTTT,CASTKTSGDYTDTQYF
once,TRBV5-6,TRBD2,TRBJ2-7,TGTGCCAGCAGCTTGCCCGGGGGGGAGCAGTACTTC,CASSLPGGEQYF
.,TRBV19,TRBD2,TRBJ2-2,TGTGCCAGTAGTTCGGGACTAGCGGGAGGATTCCGGGAGCTGTTTTTT,CASSSGLAGGFRELFF
.,TRBV10-3,TRBD1,TRBJ1-6,TGTGCCATCAGTGAAGTATTAGGACAGGGGATTTCACCCCTCCACTTT,CAISEVLGQGISPLHF
.,TRBV5-1,.,TRBJ1-2,TGCGCCAGCAGCTTGGCCGCCGGTACTAACTATGGCTACACCTTC,CASSLAAGTNYGYTF
.,TRBV16,.,TRBJ1-6,TGTGCCAGCAGCCAGAGCACCTCCTATAATTCACCCCTCCACTTT,CASSQSTSYNSPLHF
few,TRBV7-2,TRBD1,TRBJ2-3,TGTGCCAGCAGCTTATTCTCGGGACAGGGAGGGACAGATACGCAGTATTTT,CASSLFSGQGGTDTQYF
.,TRBV7-3,TRBD2,TRBJ2-5,TGTGCCAGCAGCTTTTCCGGACTAGCGGGTGTAGAGACCCAGTACTTC,CASSFSGLAGVETQYF
.,TRBV29-1,TRBD1,TRBJ2-2,TGCAGCGTTGAAGACCCACTAACAGGGGGCGGCACCGGGGAGCTGTTTTTT,CSVEDPLTGGGTGELFF